Listed here are 4 T cell receptor beta chains from one sample, sequenced in a study of blood T cell repertoires in COVID-19. Sequencing used immunoSEQ multiplex PCR; TCRdb keeps in-frame clones, though not all of them. Counted here are over 60,000 clones, 90% occurring once; the ten biggest clones make up 5% to 6%. Input material: peripheral blood. The origin of the receptors is a man aged 50-59 years with acute or convalescent COVID-19.

The chain links TRBV24-1 to TRBJ1-1; 8 nucleotides align to TRBD1. The trim removed 7 bases at V and 4 bases at J, leaving 4 bases unmatched. This CDR3 has 13 amino acids. Germline values: CDR1 KGHDR, CDR2 SFDVKD. CDR3 amino acids: CATRKQGGTEAFF. The CDR3 region has the DNA TGTGCCACCAGAAAACAGGGGGGCACTGAAGCTTTCTTT.

The V call is TRBV12-3 or TRBV12-4, the J call TRBJ1-2; the D is unclear. The length of the CDR3 is 13 residues. The ends were cut back, 6 bases at V and 4 bases at J, with 12 bases in the middle. The CDR3 protein is CASRRHAIYGYTF. In nucleotides, the CDR3 is TGTGCCAGCAGGAGACACGCGATCTATGGCTACACCTTC.

The gene calls are TRBV19 and TRBJ1-2; D is perhaps TRBD1 (5 bases). Deletions cut 5 bases from V and 7 bases from J, with 11 bases between. CDR3 length: 12 residues. Germline lookup yields CDR1 LNHDA and CDR2 SQIVND (reference sequence). The CDR3 here is CASSDGAFGYTF. The CDR3 coding sequence is TGTGCCAGTAGTGATGGGGCGTTTGGCTACACCTTC.

The chain links TRBV5-1 to TRBJ2-5; D may be TRBD2 (5 bases). V shed 4 bases and J shed 7 bases, with 14 bases lying between them. CDR3 size: 13 residues. The V gene's germline CDR1 is SGHRS and CDR2 YFSETQ. The CDR3 reads CASSRSLGRTQYF. CDR3 bases: TGCGCCAGCAGCAGGAGCCTAGGGAGGACCCAGTACTTC. The complete variable domain, with remaining parts taken from reference TRBV5-1 and TRBJ2-5, reads KAGVTQTPRYLIKTRGQQVTLSCSPISGHRSVSWYQQTPGQGLQFLFEYFSETQRNKGNFPGRFSGRQFSNSRSEMNVSTLELGDSALYLCASSRSLGRTQYFGPGTRLLVL.